The TCR beta chain described here comes from a study of identical twins. TCRdb re-analysed the 5' RACE reads in MiXCR, keeping a single row per CDR3 protein. The sample shows about 890,000 distinct CDR3 sequences, roughly 12% of them seen only once. The germline V gene encodes CDR1 LGHNA and CDR2 YNFKEQ. The CDR3 consists of 18 residues. The ends lost 5 bases at V and 0 bases at J; junction bases unmatched: 9. Remarks on this clonotype: Its target is unknown.

General observations from the study: Monozygotic twins shared more out-of-frame TCR alpha than recombination models predicted. Beta clonotypes that were abundant in cord blood contained fewer insertions, a pattern absent from memory repertoires. Compared with unrelated sharing, twin-shared out-of-frame alpha sequences had more low-probability sequences.

These data were also reused for a study on yellow fever vaccine responses in identical twins.

Input material: PBMCs. This receptor was obtained from a woman younger than 35 in good health. The chain combines TRBV4-2 with TRBJ1-6, with 8 bases matching TRBD1. CDR3: CASSVRQGARSYNSPLHF. The CDR3 region has the DNA TGTGCCAGCAGCGTAAGGCAGGGGGCCCGCTCCTATAATTCACCCCTCCACTTT.